This is a list of T cell receptor beta chains from one sample in a study of OX40 agonist ivuxolimab in advanced cancers. Clones were sequenced by immunoSEQ multiplex PCR, and TCRdb holds only the in-frame ones, with some missing. The data show about 46,000 clones, around 90% seen once. Source: CD4+ or CD8+ T cells sorted from blood, taken in a trial of the OX40 agonist ivuxolimab. The receptor source for this set is an adult with an advanced solid tumor such as melanoma, head and neck, liver or kidney cancer. CDR3s include the opening cysteine and the closing phenylalanine or tryptophan. A D gene is named only where the DNA matches it firmly. Size is stated for part of the rows, as once, few or many counts, or as a class when the clone is expanded.

V: TRBV28
J: TRBJ2-1
size: -
D: TRBD2
DNA: TGTGCCAGCAGTTTATTAGTTAGCGGGAGGCCATACAATGAGCAGTTCTTC
CDR3: CASSLLVSGRPYNEQFF

V: TRBV5-6
J: TRBJ1-2
size: -
D: -
DNA: TGTGCCAGCAGCTTGGCGTTGCAGTTCTCACATGGCTACACCTTC
CDR3: CASSLALQFSHGYTF

V: TRBV19
J: TRBJ2-7
size: once
D: TRBD1
DNA: TGTGCCAGTAGTAGGGGACAGGGGTTCCACGAGCAGTACTTC
CDR3: CASSRGQGFHEQYF

V: TRBV4-3
J: TRBJ1-2
size: -
D: -
DNA: TGCGCCAGCAGCCAAGAGGGACCGAGTTTTAGTAACTATGGCTACACCTTC
CDR3: CASSQEGPSFSNYGYTF

V: TRBV13
J: TRBJ1-1
size: -
D: -
DNA: TGTGCCAGCAGCGAATCTAGGGGCACTGAAGCTTTCTTT
CDR3: CASSESRGTEAFF

V: TRBV5-8
J: TRBJ2-7
size: once
D: -
DNA: TGTGCCAGCAGTTCAGCGGCAGGGCCCTCCTACGAGCAGTACTTC
CDR3: CASSSAAGPSYEQYF

V: TRBV5-6
J: TRBJ2-3
size: -
D: -
DNA: TGTGCCAGCTCGAGGGGCGGGATTGGGCAGTATTTT
CDR3: CASSRGGIGQYF

V: TRBV2
J: TRBJ2-1
size: -
D: -
DNA: TGTGCCAGCAGTACTAGCCTTGAGCAGTTCTTC
CDR3: CASSTSLEQFF

V: TRBV10-3
J: TRBJ2-3
size: once
D: TRBD2
DNA: TGTGCCATCAGTGGCAATAACCTAGCGGGGTACACAGAATTCCAGTATTTT
CDR3: CAISGNNLAGYTEFQYF

V: TRBV7-2
J: TRBJ2-3
size: few
D: TRBD2
DNA: TGTGCCAGCACCGACACGGGACTAGCGGGAGGTCCAGATACGCAGTATTTT
CDR3: CASTDTGLAGGPDTQYF

V: TRBV7-2
J: TRBJ2-3
size: -
D: -
DNA: TGTGCCAGCAGCTGGGCTAAGGCCGCCACAGATACGCAGTATTTT
CDR3: CASSWAKAATDTQYF

V: TRBV27
J: TRBJ2-3
size: -
D: -
DNA: TGTGCCAGCAGTTCATACCTTGGGCCCACAGATACGCAGTATTTT
CDR3: CASSSYLGPTDTQYF

V: TRBV6-5
J: TRBJ2-3
size: once
D: -
DNA: TGTGCCAGCACATTTGGAGATACGCAGTATTTT
CDR3: CASTFGDTQYF

V: TRBV4-1
J: TRBJ1-2
size: -
D: TRBD1
DNA: TGCGCCAGCAGCCAAGTAATGGACAGGGTGGACGGCTACACCTTC
CDR3: CASSQVMDRVDGYTF

V: TRBV7-9
J: TRBJ1-2
size: -
D: TRBD1
DNA: TGTGCCAGCAGCGAAGCGGAGGGACAGCCCATCTATGGCTACACCTTC
CDR3: CASSEAEGQPIYGYTF

V: TRBV25-1
J: TRBJ2-7
size: -
D: -
DNA: TGTGCCAGCAGTGAATATGCGGCCTCCTACGAGCAGTACTTC
CDR3: CASSEYAASYEQYF

V: TRBV6-5
J: TRBJ1-2
size: -
D: -
DNA: TGTGCCAGCAGTAGGGGAGGGCCGGATGGCTACACCTTC
CDR3: CASSRGGPDGYTF